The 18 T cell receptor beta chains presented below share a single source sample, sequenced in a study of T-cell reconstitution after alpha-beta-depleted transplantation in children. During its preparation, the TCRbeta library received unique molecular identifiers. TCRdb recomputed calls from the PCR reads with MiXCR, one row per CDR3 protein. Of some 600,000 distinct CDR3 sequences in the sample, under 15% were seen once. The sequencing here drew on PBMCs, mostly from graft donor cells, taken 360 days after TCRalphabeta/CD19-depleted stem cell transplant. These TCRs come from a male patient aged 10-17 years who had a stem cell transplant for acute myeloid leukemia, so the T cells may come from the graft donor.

CDR3 residues: CSALGLAGGFNEQFF. The DNA for the CDR3 is TGCAGTGCCCTGGGACTAGCGGGAGGCTTCAATGAGCAGTTCTTC. V usage is TRBV20-1 and J usage is TRBJ2-1; TRBD2 matches 15 bases. V was pared by 6 bases and J by 6 bases, with 6 bases of the junction left unmatched. Germline V lookup: CDR1 DFQATT, CDR2 SNEGSKA (reference sequence). The CDR3 spans 15 residues.

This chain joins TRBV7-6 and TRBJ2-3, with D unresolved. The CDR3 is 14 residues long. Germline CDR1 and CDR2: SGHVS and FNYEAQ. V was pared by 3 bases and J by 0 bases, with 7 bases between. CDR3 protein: CASSFWDSTDTQYF. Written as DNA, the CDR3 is TGTGCCAGCAGCTTCTGGGATAGCACAGATACGCAGTATTTT.

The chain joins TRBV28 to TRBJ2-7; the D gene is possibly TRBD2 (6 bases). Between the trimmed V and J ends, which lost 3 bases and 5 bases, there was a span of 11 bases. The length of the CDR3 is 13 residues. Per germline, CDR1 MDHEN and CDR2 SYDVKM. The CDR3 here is CASSFGGTDEQYF. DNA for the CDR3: TGTGCCAGCAGTTTTGGAGGGACTGACGAGCAGTACTTC. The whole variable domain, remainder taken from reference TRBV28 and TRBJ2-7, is DVKVTQSSRYLVKRTGEKVFLECVQDMDHENMFWYRQDPGLGLRLIYFSYDVKMKEKGDIPEGYSVSREKKERFSLILESASTNQTSMYLCASSFGGTDEQYFGPGTRLTVT.

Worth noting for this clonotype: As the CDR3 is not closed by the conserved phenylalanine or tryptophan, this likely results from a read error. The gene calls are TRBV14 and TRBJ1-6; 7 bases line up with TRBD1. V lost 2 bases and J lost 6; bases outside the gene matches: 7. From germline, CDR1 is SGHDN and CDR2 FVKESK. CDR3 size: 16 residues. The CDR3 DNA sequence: TGTGCCAGCAGCCAAAAGGGGGGACAGTTTAATTCACCCCTCCACTAT. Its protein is CASSQKGGQFNSPLHY.

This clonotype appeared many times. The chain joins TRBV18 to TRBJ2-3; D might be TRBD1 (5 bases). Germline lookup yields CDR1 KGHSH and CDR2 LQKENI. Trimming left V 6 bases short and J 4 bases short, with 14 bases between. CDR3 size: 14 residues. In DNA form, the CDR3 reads TGTGCCAGCTCCCGCGCAGGGATCGCAGATACGCAGTATTTT. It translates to CASSRAGIADTQYF.

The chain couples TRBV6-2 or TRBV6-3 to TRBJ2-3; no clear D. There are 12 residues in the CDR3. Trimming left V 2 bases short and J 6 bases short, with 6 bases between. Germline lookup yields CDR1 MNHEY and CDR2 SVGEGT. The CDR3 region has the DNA TGTGCCAGCAGTTACGAAACGGATACGCAGTATTTT. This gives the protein CASSYETDTQYF.

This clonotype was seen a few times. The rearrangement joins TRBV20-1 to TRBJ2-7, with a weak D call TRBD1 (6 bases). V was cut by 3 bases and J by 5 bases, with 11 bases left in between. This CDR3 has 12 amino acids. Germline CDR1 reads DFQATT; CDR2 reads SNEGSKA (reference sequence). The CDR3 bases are TGCAGTGCTAGCTCACAGGGCGACGAGCAGTACTTC. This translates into CSASSQGDEQYF.

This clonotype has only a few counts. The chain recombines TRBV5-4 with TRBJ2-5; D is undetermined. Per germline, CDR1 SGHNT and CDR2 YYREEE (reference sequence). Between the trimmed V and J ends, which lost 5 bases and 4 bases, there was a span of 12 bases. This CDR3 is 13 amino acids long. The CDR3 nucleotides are TGTGCCAGCAGTCTTGCTGTGTCAGAGACCCAGTACTTC. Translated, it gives CASSLAVSETQYF.

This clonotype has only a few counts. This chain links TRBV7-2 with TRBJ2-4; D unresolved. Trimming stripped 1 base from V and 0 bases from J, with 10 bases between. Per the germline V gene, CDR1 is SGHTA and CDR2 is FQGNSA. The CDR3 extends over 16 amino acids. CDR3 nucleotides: TGTGCCAGCAGCTTAGGGGATCTACTAGCCAAAAACATTCAGTACTTC. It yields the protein CASSLGDLLAKNIQYF.

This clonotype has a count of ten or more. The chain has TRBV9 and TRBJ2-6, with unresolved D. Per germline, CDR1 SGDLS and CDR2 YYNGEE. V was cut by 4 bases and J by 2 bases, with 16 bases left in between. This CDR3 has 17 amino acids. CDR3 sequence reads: CASSSIPEVTGANVLTF. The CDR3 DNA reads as TGTGCCAGCAGCTCTATCCCCGAGGTGACTGGGGCCAACGTCCTGACTTTC. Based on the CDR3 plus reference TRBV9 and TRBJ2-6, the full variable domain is DSGVTQTPKHLITATGQRVTLRCSPRSGDLSVYWYQQSLDQGLQFLIQYYNGEERAKGNILERFSAQQFPDLHSELNLSSLELGDSALYFCASSSIPEVTGANVLTFGAGSRLTVL.

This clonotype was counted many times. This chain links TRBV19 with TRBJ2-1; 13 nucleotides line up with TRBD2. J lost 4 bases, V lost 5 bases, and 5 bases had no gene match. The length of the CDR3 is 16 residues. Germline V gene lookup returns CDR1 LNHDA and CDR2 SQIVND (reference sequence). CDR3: CASSSRLAGGYNEQFF. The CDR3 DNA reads TGTGCCAGTAGTTCCCGACTAGCGGGAGGTTACAATGAGCAGTTCTTC.

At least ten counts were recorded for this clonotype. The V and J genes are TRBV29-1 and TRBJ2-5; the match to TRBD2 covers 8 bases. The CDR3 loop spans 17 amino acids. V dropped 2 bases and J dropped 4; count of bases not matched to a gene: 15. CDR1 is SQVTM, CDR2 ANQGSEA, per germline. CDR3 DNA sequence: TGCAGCGTTGAAACTGTTGAGCGGACTAGCAGGGGAGAGACCCAGTACTTC. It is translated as CSVETVERTSRGETQYF.

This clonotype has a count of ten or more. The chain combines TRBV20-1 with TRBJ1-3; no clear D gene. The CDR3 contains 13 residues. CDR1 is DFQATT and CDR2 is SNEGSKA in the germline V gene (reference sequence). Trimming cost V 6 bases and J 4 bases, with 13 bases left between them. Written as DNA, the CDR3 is TGCAGTGCCGACCGCGCGGTGGGAAACACCATATATTTT. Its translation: CSADRAVGNTIYF.

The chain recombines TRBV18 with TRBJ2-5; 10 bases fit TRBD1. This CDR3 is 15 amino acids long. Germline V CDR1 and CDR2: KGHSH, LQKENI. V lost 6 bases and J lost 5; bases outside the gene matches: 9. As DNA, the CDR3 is TGTGCCAGCTCTCGACAGGGGGCGGCTGGGGAGACCCAGTACTTC. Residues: CASSRQGAAGETQYF.

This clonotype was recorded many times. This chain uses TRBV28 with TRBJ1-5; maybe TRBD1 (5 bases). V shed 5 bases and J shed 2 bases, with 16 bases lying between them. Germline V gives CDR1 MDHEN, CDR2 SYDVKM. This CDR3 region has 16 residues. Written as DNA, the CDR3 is TGTGCCAGCAGTGACGGAGGATCGGGGCGCAATCAGCCCCAGCATTTT. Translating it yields CASSDGGSGRNQPQHF.

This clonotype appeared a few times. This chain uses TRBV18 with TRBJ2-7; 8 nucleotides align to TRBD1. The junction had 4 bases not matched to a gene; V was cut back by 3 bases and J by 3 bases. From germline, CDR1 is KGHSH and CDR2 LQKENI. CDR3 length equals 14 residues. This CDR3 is CASSPTTGGYEQYF. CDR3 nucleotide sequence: TGTGCCAGCTCACCTACTACAGGGGGCTACGAGCAGTACTTC.

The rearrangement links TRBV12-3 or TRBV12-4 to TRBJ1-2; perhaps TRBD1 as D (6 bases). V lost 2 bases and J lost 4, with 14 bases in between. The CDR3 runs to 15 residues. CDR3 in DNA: TGTGCCAGCAGTTTATTTTCGGGGGGCCTCTATGGCTACACCTTC. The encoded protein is CASSLFSGGLYGYTF.

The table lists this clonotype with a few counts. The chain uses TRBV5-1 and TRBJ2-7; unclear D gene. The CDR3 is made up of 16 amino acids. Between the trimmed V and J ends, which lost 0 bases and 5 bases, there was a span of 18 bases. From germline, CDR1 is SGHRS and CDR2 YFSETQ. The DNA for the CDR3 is TGCGCCAGCAGCTTGGCCCGGACCACCCTAGGCCACGAGCAGTACTTC. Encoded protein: CASSLARTTLGHEQYF.